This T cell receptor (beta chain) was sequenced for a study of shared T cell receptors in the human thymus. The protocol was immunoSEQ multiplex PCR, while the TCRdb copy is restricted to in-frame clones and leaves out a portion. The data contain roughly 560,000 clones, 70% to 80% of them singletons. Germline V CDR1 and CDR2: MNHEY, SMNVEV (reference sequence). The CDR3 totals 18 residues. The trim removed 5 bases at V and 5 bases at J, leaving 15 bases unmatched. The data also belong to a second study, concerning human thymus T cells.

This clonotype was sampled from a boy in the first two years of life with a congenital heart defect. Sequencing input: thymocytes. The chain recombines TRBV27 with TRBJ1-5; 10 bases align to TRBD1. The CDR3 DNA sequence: TGTGCCAGCAGTATAACGGGACAGGGGAAGACAAATCATCAGCCCCAGCATTTT. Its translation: CASSITGQGKTNHQPQHF.